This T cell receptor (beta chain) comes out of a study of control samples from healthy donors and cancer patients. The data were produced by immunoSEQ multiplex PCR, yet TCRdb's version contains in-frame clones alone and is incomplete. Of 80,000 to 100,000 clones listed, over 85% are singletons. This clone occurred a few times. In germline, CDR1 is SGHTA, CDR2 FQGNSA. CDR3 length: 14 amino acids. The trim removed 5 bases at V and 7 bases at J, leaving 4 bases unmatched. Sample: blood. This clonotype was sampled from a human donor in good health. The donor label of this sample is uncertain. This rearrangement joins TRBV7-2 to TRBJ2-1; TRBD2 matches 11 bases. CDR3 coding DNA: TGTGCCAGCAGCCGGACTAGCGGGTGGAATGAGCAGTTCTTC. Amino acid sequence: CASSRTSGWNEQFF.